The clone carrying this T cell receptor beta chain was counted a single time. This entry belongs to a study of blood T cell repertoires in COVID-19. The protocol was immunoSEQ multiplex PCR, while the TCRdb copy is restricted to in-frame clones and leaves out a portion. Among 200,000 to 250,000 clones listed, 75% to 85% were seen once. Sequencing was carried out using peripheral blood. This TCR was recovered from a human donor in a cohort sampled during active COVID-19.

The CDR3 bases are TGTGCCAGCAGAGTAGCGGGGATCGACAATGAGCAGTTCTTC. This translates into CASRVAGIDNEQFF. The chain joins TRBV6-6 to TRBJ2-1, with 8 bases lining up with TRBD2. The germline gives CDR1 MNHNY, CDR2 SVGAGI (reference sequence). CDR3 size: 14 residues. J lost 5 bases, V lost 6 bases, and 6 bases had no gene match.